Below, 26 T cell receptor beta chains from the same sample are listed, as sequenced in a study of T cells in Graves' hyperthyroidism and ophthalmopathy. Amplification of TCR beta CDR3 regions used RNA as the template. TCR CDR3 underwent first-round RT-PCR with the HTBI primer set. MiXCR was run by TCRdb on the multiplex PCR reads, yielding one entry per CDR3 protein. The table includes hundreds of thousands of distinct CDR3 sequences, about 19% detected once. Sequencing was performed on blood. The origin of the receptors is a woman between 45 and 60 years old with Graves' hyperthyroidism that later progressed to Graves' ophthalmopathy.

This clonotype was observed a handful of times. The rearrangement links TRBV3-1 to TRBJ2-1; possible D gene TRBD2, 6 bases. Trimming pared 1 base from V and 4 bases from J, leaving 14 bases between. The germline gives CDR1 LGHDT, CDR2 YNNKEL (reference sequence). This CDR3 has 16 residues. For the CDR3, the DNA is TGTGCCAGCAGCCAAGGATTCACGGGGGAATACAATGAGCAGTTCTTC. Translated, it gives CASSQGFTGEYNEQFF.

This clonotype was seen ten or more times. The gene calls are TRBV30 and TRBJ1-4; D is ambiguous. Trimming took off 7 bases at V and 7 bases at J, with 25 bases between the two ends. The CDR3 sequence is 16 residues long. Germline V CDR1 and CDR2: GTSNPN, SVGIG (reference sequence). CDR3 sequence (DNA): TGTGCCTCAAATCGGCAGGCGACTCTACAGCTTGAAAAACTGTTTTTT. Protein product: CASNRQATLQLEKLFF.

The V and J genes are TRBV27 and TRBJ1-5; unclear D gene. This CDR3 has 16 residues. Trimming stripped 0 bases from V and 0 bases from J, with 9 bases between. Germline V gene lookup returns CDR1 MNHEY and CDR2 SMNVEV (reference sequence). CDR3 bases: TGTGCCAGCAGTTTATCCCCCAGGACTAGCAATCAGCCCCAGCATTTT. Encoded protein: CASSLSPRTSNQPQHF.

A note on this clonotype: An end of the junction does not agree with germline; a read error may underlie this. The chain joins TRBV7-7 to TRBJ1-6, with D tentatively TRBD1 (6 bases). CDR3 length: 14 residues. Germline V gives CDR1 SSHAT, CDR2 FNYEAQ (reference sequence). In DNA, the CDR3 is TGTGCTAGCAGCCGAAACAGGGAAATCTCACCCCTCCACTTT. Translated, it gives CASSRNREISPLHF.

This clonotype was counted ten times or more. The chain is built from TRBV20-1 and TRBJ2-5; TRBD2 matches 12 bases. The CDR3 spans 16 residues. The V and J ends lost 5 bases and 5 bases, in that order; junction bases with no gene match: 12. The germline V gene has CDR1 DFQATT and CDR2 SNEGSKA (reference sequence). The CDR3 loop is CSAQELAGGPLETQYF. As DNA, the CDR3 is TGCAGTGCTCAAGAGCTAGCGGGGGGGCCGTTGGAGACCCAGTACTTC.

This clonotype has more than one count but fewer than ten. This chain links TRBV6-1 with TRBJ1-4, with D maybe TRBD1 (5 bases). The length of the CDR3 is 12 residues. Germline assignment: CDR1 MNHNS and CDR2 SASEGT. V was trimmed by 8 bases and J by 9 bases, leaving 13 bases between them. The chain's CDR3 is CASYGAAQKLFF. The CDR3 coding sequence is TGTGCCAGCTACGGGGCAGCCCAAAAACTGTTTTTT.

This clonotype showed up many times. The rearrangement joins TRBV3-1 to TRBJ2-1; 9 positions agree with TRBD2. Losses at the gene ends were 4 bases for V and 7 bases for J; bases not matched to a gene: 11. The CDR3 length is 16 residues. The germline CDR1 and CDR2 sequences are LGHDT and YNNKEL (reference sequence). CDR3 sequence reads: CASSLIAGALGNEQFF. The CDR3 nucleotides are TGTGCCAGCAGCCTCATAGCGGGGGCCTTAGGAAATGAGCAGTTCTTC.

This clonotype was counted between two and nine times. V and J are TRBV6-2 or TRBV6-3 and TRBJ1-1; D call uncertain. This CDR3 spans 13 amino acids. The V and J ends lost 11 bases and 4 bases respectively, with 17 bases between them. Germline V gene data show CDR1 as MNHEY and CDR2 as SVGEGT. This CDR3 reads CACRPGIGTEAFF. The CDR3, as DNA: TGTGCCTGTCGGCCGGGGATAGGCACTGAAGCTTTCTTT.

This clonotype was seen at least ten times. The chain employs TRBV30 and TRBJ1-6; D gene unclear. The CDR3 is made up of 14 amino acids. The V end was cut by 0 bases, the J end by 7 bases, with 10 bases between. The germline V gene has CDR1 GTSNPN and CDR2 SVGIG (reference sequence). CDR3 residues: CAWSVLGRNSPLHF. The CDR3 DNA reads TGTGCCTGGAGTGTACTCGGGCGAAATTCACCCCTCCACTTT.

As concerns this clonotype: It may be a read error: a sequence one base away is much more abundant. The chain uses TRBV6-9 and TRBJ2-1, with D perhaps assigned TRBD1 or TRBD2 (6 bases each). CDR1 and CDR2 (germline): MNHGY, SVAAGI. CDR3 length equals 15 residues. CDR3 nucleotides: TGTGCCAGCAGTTACGACACAAACGGGGGCAATGATCAGTTCTTC. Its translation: CASSYDTNGGNDQFF.

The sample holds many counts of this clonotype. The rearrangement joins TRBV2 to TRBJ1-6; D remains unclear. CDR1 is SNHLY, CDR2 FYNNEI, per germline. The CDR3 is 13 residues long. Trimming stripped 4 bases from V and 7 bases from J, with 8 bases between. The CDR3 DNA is TGTGCCAGCAGTGGGCAGAGCAATTCACCCCTCCACTTT. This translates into CASSGQSNSPLHF.

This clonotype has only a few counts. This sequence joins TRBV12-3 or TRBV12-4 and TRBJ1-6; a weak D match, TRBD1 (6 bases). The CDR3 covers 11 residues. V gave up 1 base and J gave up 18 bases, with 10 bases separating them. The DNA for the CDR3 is TGTGCCAGCAGTTTAGGGCAGGGGTACCACTTT. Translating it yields CASSLGQGYHF.

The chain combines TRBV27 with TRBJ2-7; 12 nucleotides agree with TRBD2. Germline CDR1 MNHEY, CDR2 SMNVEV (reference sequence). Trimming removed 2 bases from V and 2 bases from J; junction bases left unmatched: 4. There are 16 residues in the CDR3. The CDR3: CASSLTSGGTTYEQYF. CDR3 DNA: TGTGCCAGCAGTTTAACTAGCGGGGGGACAACCTACGAGCAGTACTTC.

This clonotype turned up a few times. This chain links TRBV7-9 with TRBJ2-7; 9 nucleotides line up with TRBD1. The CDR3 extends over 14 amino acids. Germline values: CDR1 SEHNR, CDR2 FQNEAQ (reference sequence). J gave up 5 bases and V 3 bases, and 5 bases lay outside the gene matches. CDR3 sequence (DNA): TGTGCCAGCAGCTTTTACCGGGACAGGGACGAGCAGTACTTC. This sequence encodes CASSFYRDRDEQYF. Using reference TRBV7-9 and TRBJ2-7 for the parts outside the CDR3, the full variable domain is DTGVSQNPRHKITKRGQNVTFRCDPISEHNRLYWYRQTLGQGPEFLTYFQNEAQLEKSRLLSDRFSAERPKGSFSTLEIQRTEQGDSAMYLCASSFYRDRDEQYFGPGTRLTVT.

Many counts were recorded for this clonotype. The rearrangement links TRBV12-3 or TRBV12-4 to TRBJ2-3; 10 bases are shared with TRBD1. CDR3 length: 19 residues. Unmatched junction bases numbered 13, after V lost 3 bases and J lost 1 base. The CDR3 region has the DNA TGTGCCAGCAGTTTCCCCGGGACAGGGGTATTCACGGGCACAGATACGCAGTATTTT. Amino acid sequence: CASSFPGTGVFTGTDTQYF.

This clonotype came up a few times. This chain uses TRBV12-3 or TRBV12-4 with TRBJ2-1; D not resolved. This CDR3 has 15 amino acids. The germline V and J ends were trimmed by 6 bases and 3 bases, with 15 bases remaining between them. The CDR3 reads CASSRNPTYYNEQFF. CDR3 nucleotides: TGTGCCAGCAGCCGGAACCCCACTTACTACAATGAGCAGTTCTTC.

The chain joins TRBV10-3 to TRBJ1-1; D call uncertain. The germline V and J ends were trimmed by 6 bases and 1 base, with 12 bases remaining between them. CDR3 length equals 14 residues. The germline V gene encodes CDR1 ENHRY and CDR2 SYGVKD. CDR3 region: CAIRDLRGNTEAFF. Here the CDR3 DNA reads TGTGCCATCAGAGACCTTCGGGGGAACACTGAAGCTTTCTTT.

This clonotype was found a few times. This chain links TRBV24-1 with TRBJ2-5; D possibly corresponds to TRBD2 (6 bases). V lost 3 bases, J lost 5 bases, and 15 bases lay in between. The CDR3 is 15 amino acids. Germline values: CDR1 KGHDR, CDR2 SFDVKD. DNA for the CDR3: TGTGCCACCAGTGATCCACGACTAGAGACTGAGACCCAGTACTTC. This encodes CATSDPRLETETQYF.

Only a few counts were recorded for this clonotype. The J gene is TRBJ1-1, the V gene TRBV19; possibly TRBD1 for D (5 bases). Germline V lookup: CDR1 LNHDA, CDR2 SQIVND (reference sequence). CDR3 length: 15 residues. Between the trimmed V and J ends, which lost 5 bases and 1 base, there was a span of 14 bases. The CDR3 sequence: CASSATGRGNTEAFF. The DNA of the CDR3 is TGTGCCAGTAGTGCAACCGGGAGGGGGAACACTGAAGCTTTCTTT.

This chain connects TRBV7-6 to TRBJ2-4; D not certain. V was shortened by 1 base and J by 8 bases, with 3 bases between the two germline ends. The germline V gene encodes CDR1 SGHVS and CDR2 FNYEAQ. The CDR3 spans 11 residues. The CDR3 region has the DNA TGTGCCAGCAGCTTAGATGACATTCAGTACTTC. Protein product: CASSLDDIQYF.

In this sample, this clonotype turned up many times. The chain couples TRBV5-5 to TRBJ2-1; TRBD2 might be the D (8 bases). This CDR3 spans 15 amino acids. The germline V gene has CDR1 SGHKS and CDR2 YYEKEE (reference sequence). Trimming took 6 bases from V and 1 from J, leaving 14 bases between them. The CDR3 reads CASISGTASYNEQFF. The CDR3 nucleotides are TGTGCCAGCATTAGCGGGACAGCGTCCTACAATGAGCAGTTCTTC.

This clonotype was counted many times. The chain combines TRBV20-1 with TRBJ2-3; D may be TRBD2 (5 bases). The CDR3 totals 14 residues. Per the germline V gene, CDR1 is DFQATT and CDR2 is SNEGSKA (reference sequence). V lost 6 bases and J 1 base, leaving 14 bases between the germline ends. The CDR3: CSAAQVEGTDTQYF. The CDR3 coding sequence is TGCAGTGCCGCACAAGTGGAGGGCACAGATACGCAGTATTTT.

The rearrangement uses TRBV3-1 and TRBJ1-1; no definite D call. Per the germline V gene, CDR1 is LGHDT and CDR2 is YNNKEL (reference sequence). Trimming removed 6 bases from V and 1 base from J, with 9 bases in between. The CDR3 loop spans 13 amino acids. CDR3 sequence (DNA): TGTGCCAGCAGACTAAAGGCGAACACTGAAGCTTTCTTT. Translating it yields CASRLKANTEAFF. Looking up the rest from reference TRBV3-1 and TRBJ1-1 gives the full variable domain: DTAVSQTPKYLVTQMGNDKSIKCEQNLGHDTMYWYKQDSKKFLKIMFSYNNKELIINETVPNRFSPKSPDKAHLNLHINSLELGDSAVYFCASRLKANTEAFFGQGTRLTVV.

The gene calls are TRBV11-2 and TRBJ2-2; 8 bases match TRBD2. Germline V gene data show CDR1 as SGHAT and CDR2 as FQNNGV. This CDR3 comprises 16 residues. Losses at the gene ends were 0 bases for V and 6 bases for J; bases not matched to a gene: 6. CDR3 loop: CASSLDYRGGAGELFF. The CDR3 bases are TGTGCCAGCAGCTTAGATTATCGGGGGGGAGCCGGGGAGCTGTTTTTT.

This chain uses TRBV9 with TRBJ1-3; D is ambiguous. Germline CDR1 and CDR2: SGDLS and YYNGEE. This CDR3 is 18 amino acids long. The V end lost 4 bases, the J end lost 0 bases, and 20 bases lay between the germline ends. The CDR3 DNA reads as TGTGCCAGCAGCATCCAGGAGCGAGTGGCCCTCTCTGGAAACACCATATATTTT. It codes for CASSIQERVALSGNTIYF.

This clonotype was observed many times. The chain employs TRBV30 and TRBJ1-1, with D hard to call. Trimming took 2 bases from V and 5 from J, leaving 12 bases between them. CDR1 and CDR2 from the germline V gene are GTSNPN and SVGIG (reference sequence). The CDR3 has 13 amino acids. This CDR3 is CAWSKPQPTEAFF. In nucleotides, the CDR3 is TGTGCCTGGAGTAAACCCCAGCCGACTGAAGCTTTCTTT.